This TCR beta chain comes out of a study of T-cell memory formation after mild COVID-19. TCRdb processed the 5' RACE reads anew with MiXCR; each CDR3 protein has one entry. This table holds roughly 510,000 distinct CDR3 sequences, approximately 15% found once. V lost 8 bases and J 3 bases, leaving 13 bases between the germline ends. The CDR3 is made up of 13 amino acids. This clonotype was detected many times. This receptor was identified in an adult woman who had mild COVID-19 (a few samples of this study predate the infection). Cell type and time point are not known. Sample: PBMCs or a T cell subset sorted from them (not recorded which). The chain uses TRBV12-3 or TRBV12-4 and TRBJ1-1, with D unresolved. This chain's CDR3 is CASSPRRDTEAFF. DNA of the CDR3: TGTGCCAGCTCACCGAGGAGGGACACTGAAGCTTTCTTT.